The source of this T cell receptor (beta chain) is a study of beta chain features in type 1 diabetes. The germline V and J ends were trimmed by 6 bases and 3 bases, with 14 bases remaining between them. The CDR3 is 14 residues long. CDR1 and CDR2 from the germline V gene are ENHRY and SYGVKD. Since all of the isolated RNA was reverse transcribed, expressed TCRB transcripts were what got sequenced. TCRdb keeps only in-frame clones here, not all; method: immunoSEQ multiplex PCR. This table has around 350,000 clones, around an eighth appearing once. By way of CD45RO/CCR7/CD25/CD127/CD95/CD27, the CD4+ regulatory, stem cell-like memory, central memory and naive cells were sorted.

The receptor was isolated from a man younger than 35 in good health. This chain joins TRBV10-3 and TRBJ1-2; D gene ambiguous. The sequenced sample was naive CD4+ T cells from blood. CDR3 in DNA: TGTGCCATCAGCGGCGGTCCCGGGGACTATGGCTACACCTTC. This translates into CAISGGPGDYGYTF.